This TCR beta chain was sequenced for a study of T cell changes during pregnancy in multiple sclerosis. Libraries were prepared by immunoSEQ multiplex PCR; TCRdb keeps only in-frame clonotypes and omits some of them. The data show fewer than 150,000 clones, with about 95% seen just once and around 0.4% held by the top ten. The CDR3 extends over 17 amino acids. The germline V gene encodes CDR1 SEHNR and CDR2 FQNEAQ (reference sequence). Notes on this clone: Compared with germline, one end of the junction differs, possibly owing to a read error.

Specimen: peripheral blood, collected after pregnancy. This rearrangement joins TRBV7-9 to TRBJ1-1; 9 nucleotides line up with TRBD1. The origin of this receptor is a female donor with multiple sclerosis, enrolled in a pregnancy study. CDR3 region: CASTLGPGQGYGTEAFF. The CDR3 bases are TGTGCCAGCACCTTAGGGCCGGGACAGGGCTATGGCACTGAAGCTTTCTTT.